One sample yielded the 18 T cell receptor beta chains listed below, sequenced in a study of blood T cell repertoires in COVID-19. Profiling relied on immunoSEQ multiplex PCR, and the TCRdb table lists in-frame clones only, not all of them. The sample lists around 64,000 clones, around four fifths occurring once. Material for sequencing was peripheral blood. The receptors originated from a human donor in a cohort sampled during active COVID-19.

J is TRBJ1-5 and V is TRBV10-2, with TRBD1 identical over 7 bases. V lost 0 bases and J lost 2; bases outside the gene matches: 1. The CDR3 totals 15 residues. The germline V gene has CDR1 WSHSY and CDR2 SAAADI. The CDR3 protein is CASSESTGRNQPQHF. The CDR3 DNA follows: TGCGCCAGCAGTGAGTCGACAGGGCGCAATCAGCCCCAGCATTTT.

This clone occurred a few times. The chain recombines TRBV15 with TRBJ1-5; D may be TRBD1 (5 bases). The germline V gene encodes CDR1 LNHNV and CDR2 YYDKDF (reference sequence). The CDR3 has 17 residues. The V gene lost 0 bases and the J gene lost 5 bases, with 17 bases spanning the gap. CDR3 amino acids: CATSRDWRGNIYQPQHF. In nucleotides, the CDR3 is TGTGCCACCAGCAGAGATTGGAGGGGAAACATTTATCAGCCCCAGCATTTT.

The table lists this clone with a count of one. This chain joins TRBV20-1 and TRBJ2-7, with TRBD2 matching over 9 bases. Germline CDR1 and CDR2: DFQATT and SNEGSKA (reference sequence). The trim removed 3 bases at V and 3 bases at J, leaving 12 bases unmatched. The CDR3 is 16 amino acids. CDR3 nucleotide sequence: TGCAGTGCTAGTGACCCGGGGGGTAGCGGGGGCTACGAGCAGTACTTC. It translates to CSASDPGGSGGYEQYF.

V is TRBV6-1 and J is TRBJ1-3, with 10 bases identical to TRBD1. CDR1 is MNHNS, CDR2 SASEGT, per germline. This CDR3 spans 19 amino acids. The junction had 12 bases not matched to a gene; V was cut back by 4 bases and J by 0 bases. The CDR3: CASSVFGTGVHSSGNTIYF. In nucleotides, the CDR3 is TGTGCCAGCAGTGTATTCGGGACAGGGGTCCATAGCTCTGGAAACACCATATATTTT.

The V call is TRBV11-2, the J call TRBJ1-2, with a weak D call TRBD1 (6 bases). The CDR3 is made up of 13 amino acids. The germline V gene has CDR1 SGHAT and CDR2 FQNNGV. V lost 5 bases and J lost 7, with 14 bases in between. The CDR3 DNA reads TGTGCCAGCAGCCCAGACAGGATTGGTGGCTACACCTTC. It codes for CASSPDRIGGYTF.

V gene TRBV10-2 combines with J gene TRBJ2-3; 11 bases map to TRBD2. Germline V gene sequence: CDR1 WSHSY, CDR2 SAAADI. The CDR3 has 15 amino acids. J gave up 2 bases and V 4 bases, and 2 bases lay outside the gene matches. This CDR3 is CASSVAGGFTDTQYF. As DNA, the CDR3 is TGCGCCAGCAGTGTAGCGGGGGGGTTCACAGATACGCAGTATTTT.

This sequence joins TRBV30 and TRBJ2-5; the match to TRBD2 covers 9 bases. The CDR3 has 14 amino acids. Trimming cost V 4 bases and J 7 bases; bases outside gene matches: 10. The germline V gene has CDR1 GTSNPN and CDR2 SVGIG (reference sequence). CDR3 amino acids: CAWKGTSNAWTQYF. DNA of the CDR3: TGTGCCTGGAAGGGGACTAGCAATGCTTGGACCCAGTACTTC.

The chain combines TRBV28 with TRBJ2-5; 8 bases align to TRBD2. The CDR3 consists of 13 residues. Germline V gene data show CDR1 as MDHEN and CDR2 as SYDVKM. Trimming cost V 8 bases and J 7 bases; bases outside gene matches: 9. The CDR3 bases are TGTGCCAGCGCGGGGGGCCGGTTCGGGACCCAGTACTTC. It translates to CASAGGRFGTQYF.

The V gene is TRBV5-1, the J gene TRBJ1-1; the match to TRBD1 covers 8 bases. The germline gives CDR1 SGHRS, CDR2 YFSETQ. V lost 0 bases, J lost 4 bases, and 2 bases stayed unmatched. The length of the CDR3 is 14 residues. The CDR3 loop reads CASSLGDRGTEAFF. The CDR3 region has the DNA TGCGCCAGCAGCTTGGGAGACAGGGGCACTGAAGCTTTCTTT. The full variable domain, with the rest looked up from reference TRBV5-1 and TRBJ1-1, is KAGVTQTPRYLIKTRGQQVTLSCSPISGHRSVSWYQQTPGQGLQFLFEYFSETQRNKGNFPGRFSGRQFSNSRSEMNVSTLELGDSALYLCASSLGDRGTEAFFGQGTRLTVV.

In DNA, the CDR3 is TGTGCCTGGGCGCTAGAAGAGACCCAGTACTTC. This sequence encodes CAWALEETQYF. The chain carries TRBV30 and TRBJ2-5, with D unresolved. The length of the CDR3 is 11 residues. Germline V gene sequence: CDR1 GTSNPN, CDR2 SVGIG (reference sequence). With 5 bases removed from V and 3 bases from J, the gap between germline ends came to 7 bases.

The chain combines TRBV6-2 or TRBV6-3 with TRBJ1-1; 7 bases match TRBD1. The V gene's germline CDR1 is MNHEY and CDR2 SVGEGT. The V and J ends lost 2 bases and 13 bases, in that order; junction bases with no gene match: 7. This CDR3 spans 12 amino acids. The DNA for the CDR3 is TGTGCCAGCAGTTACCCGGACAGGAACGTTTTCTTT. It codes for CASSYPDRNVFF.

The V and J genes are TRBV24-1 and TRBJ2-5; maybe TRBD2 (7 bases). The CDR3 spans 16 residues. V dropped 2 bases and J dropped 5 bases, with 17 bases sitting between them. Germline assignment: CDR1 KGHDR and CDR2 SFDVKD. CDR3 loop: CATSDSQGGVGETQYF. In DNA, the CDR3 is TGTGCCACCAGTGATTCTCAAGGGGGGGTCGGCGAGACCCAGTACTTC.

This clone was counted between two and nine times. The V call is TRBV7-7, the J call TRBJ2-1; 10 bases map to TRBD2. Trimming at V came to 5 bases and at J to 0 bases, leaving 7 bases not matched to a gene. Germline lookup yields CDR1 SSHAT and CDR2 FNYEAQ (reference sequence). The CDR3 has 17 residues. CDR3 DNA: TGTGCCAGCAGCCCGTGGACTAGCGGCAGCTCCTACAATGAGCAGTTCTTC. It specifies CASSPWTSGSSYNEQFF.

This rearrangement joins TRBV2 to TRBJ2-5; 11 nucleotides align to TRBD2. V was pared by 8 bases and J by 6 bases, with 5 bases of the junction left unmatched. Per the germline V gene, CDR1 is SNHLY and CDR2 is FYNNEI. The CDR3 loop spans 13 amino acids. This CDR3 is CASLAGGPKTQYF. The CDR3 DNA sequence: TGTGCCAGCTTAGCGGGGGGGCCGAAGACCCAGTACTTC.

V gene TRBV11-2 combines with J gene TRBJ2-4, with no clear D. The CDR3 length is 15 residues. V was trimmed by 0 bases and J by 0 bases, leaving 6 bases between them. Germline lookup yields CDR1 SGHAT and CDR2 FQNNGV. The CDR3 region is CASSLDILAKNIQYF. The CDR3 region has the DNA TGTGCCAGCAGCTTAGATATCCTAGCCAAAAACATTCAGTACTTC. The variable domain in full, with the rest retrieved from reference TRBV11-2 and TRBJ2-4, is EAGVAQSPRYKIIEKRQSVAFWCNPISGHATLYWYQQILGQGPKLLIQFQNNGVVDDSQLPKDRFSAERLKGVDSTLKIQPAKLEDSAVYLCASSLDILAKNIQYFGAGTRLSVL.

The chain has TRBV19 and TRBJ1-1, with D possibly TRBD1 on 6 matching bases. Germline CDR1 LNHDA, CDR2 SQIVND (reference sequence). The V and J ends lost 5 bases and 1 base respectively, with 20 bases between them. This CDR3 comprises 17 residues. The CDR3 sequence is CASSPPIHETGNTEAFF. CDR3 sequence (DNA): TGTGCCAGTAGTCCACCCATTCACGAGACAGGGAACACTGAAGCTTTCTTT.

The CDR3 sequence: CASSWTSGTYNEQFF. The CDR3 coding sequence is TGTGCCAGCAGCTGGACTAGCGGGACCTACAATGAGCAGTTCTTC. This sequence joins TRBV9 and TRBJ2-1; 12 bases agree with TRBD2. The CDR3 length is 15 residues. The trim removed 4 bases at V and 2 bases at J, leaving 1 base unmatched. The germline V gene encodes CDR1 SGDLS and CDR2 YYNGEE.

The CDR3 DNA follows: TGTGCCAGCAGCGCCCGGACAGGGGATGGTTCACCCCTCCACTTT. Protein sequence: CASSARTGDGSPLHF. V usage is TRBV7-6 and J usage is TRBJ1-6, with TRBD1 identical over 9 bases. The CDR3 spans 15 residues. Trimming at V came to 5 bases and at J to 9 bases, leaving 8 bases not matched to a gene. CDR1 is SGHVS and CDR2 is FNYEAQ in the germline V gene.